The present T cell receptor (beta chain) was sequenced within a study of T cells in Graves' hyperthyroidism and ophthalmopathy. Study-wide results and caveats: Expanded thyroid clonotypes (above 0.001) were mostly also found in blood.

Clinical symptoms, serum thyroxine, TRAb, thyroid ultrasound and orbital computed tomography established diagnosis. Isolation of PBMCs was performed on 8.5 to 10 ml fresh peripheral blood. The V gene's germline CDR1 is MNHNS and CDR2 SASEGT. The ends lost 6 bases at V and 12 bases at J; junction bases unmatched: 3. The CDR3 extends over 11 amino acids. Amplification targeted TCR beta CDR3 regions from RNA transcripts. HTBI primers were employed in a first-round RT-PCR of the TCR CDR3. TCRdb passed the multiplex PCR reads through MiXCR, listing each CDR3 protein once. The repertoire holds approximately 380,000 distinct CDR3 sequences, about 14% seen once, with around 30% in the top ten. This clonotype turned up a few times. Its antigen is as yet unknown.

The rearrangement links TRBV6-1 to TRBJ2-4, with 9 positions matching TRBD2. The TCR was taken from a man in his fifties or sixties with Graves' ophthalmopathy. Sample: blood. CDR3 amino acids: CASSPGLAQYF. In DNA, the CDR3 is TGTGCCAGCAGCCCGGGACTAGCTCAGTACTTC.